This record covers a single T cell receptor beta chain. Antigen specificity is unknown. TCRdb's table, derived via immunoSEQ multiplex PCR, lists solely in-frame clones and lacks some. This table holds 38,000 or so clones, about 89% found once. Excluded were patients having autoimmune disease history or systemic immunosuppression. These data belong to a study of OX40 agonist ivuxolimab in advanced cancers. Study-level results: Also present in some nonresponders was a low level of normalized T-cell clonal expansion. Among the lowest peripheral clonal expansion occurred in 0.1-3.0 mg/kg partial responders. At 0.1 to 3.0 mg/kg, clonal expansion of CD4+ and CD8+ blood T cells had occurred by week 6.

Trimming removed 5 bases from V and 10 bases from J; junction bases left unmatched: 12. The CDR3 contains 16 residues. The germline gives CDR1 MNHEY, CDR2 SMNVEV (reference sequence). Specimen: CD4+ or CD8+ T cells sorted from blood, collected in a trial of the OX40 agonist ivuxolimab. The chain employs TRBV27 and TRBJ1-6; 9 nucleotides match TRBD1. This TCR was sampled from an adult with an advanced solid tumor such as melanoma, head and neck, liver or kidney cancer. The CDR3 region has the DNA TGTGCCAGCAGTGTCCGGACAGGGGTTTTAGGGTCACCCCTCCACTTT. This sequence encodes CASSVRTGVLGSPLHF.